The 27 T cell receptor beta chains below all came from one sample that was sequenced in a study of blood T cell repertoires in COVID-19. Using immunoSEQ multiplex PCR, the repertoire was profiled, and TCRdb retains in-frame clones only, with some absent. Of a few hundred thousand clones in the sample, 75% to 95% were seen once. Sequencing input: peripheral blood. The receptors were gathered from a person aged 18 to 30 with COVID-19, enrolled during active disease.

The chain uses TRBV7-2 and TRBJ1-5; a weak D match, TRBD1 (6 bases). Trimming took 5 bases from V and 2 from J, leaving 10 bases between them. The germline CDR1 and CDR2 sequences are SGHTA and FQGNSA. The CDR3 has 14 amino acids. The CDR3 loop reads CASSLRQGNQPQHF. CDR3 DNA: TGTGCCAGCAGCCTTAGACAGGGCAATCAGCCCCAGCATTTT.

As for this clone: One end of the junction fails to match germline, which may point to a read error. Other DNA sequences within the sample encode an identical CDR3. The chain has TRBV25-1 and TRBJ1-5; D unclear. This CDR3 region has 12 residues. Germline assignment: CDR1 MGHDK and CDR2 SYGVNS. In DNA, the CDR3 is TGTGCCAGTAGTGAGCGTAATCAGCCCCAGCATTTT. Protein: CASSERNQPQHF.

The CDR3 DNA sequence: TGTGCCAGCAGTTTACCTTGGTCGAGGGGGCTGCTCAATGAGCAGTTCTTC. Protein product: CASSLPWSRGLLNEQFF. The rearrangement uses TRBV28 and TRBJ2-1, with TRBD1 matching 7 bases. This CDR3 has 17 amino acids. V was pared by 2 bases and J by 6 bases, with 13 bases of the junction left unmatched. Germline CDR1 and CDR2: MDHEN and SYDVKM.

This chain joins TRBV9 and TRBJ1-4; D might be TRBD1 (5 bases). V lost 4 bases and J 0 bases, leaving 16 bases between the germline ends. In germline, CDR1 is SGDLS, CDR2 YYNGEE. This CDR3 is 17 amino acids long. CDR3 DNA sequence: TGTGCCAGCAGCCCATCGCTGGGGCAGTCAACTAATGAAAAACTGTTTTTT. Translating it yields CASSPSLGQSTNEKLFF.

J is TRBJ1-1 and V is TRBV25-1; no reliable D call. V was pared by 7 bases and J by 5 bases, with 14 bases between. In germline, CDR1 is MGHDK, CDR2 SYGVNS. This CDR3 spans 13 amino acids. The CDR3 loop reads CASISPGRTEAFF. The CDR3 region has the DNA TGTGCCAGCATCTCCCCGGGGAGAACTGAAGCTTTCTTT.

This clone has only a few counts. The chain recombines TRBV13 with TRBJ2-1; D is ambiguous. Germline values: CDR1 PRHDT, CDR2 FYEKMQ (reference sequence). The V end lost 0 bases, the J end lost 0 bases, and 9 bases lay between the germline ends. The CDR3 extends over 16 amino acids. The CDR3 loop is CASSLGRAVSYNEQFF. As DNA, the CDR3 is TGTGCCAGCAGCTTAGGACGCGCCGTCTCCTACAATGAGCAGTTCTTC.

V gene TRBV5-1 combines with J gene TRBJ2-1; possibly TRBD1 for D (6 bases). The V end was cut by 4 bases, the J end by 2 bases, with 13 bases between. This CDR3 is built from 15 residues. CDR1 is SGHRS, CDR2 YFSETQ, per germline. CDR3 sequence reads: CASSPFRTAYNEQFF. Here the CDR3 DNA reads TGCGCCAGCAGCCCCTTCCGGACAGCCTACAATGAGCAGTTCTTC.

The genes are TRBV29-1 and TRBJ1-1; D is possibly TRBD1 (6 bases). The CDR3 length is 13 residues. V lost 5 bases and J 0 bases, leaving 10 bases between the germline ends. Per the germline V gene, CDR1 is SQVTM and CDR2 is ANQGSEA. The CDR3 region has the DNA TGCAGCGTTCTGGACAGCATGAACACTGAAGCTTTCTTT. Its translation is CSVLDSMNTEAFF.

The chain combines TRBV25-1 with TRBJ1-3, with a possible D match to TRBD1 (6 bases). Germline V lookup: CDR1 MGHDK, CDR2 SYGVNS. V was shortened by 3 bases and J by 0 bases, with 12 bases between the two germline ends. This CDR3 region has 16 residues. CDR3 bases: TGTGCCAGCAGTGACCTGGACAGCAGCTCTGGAAACACCATATATTTT. This translates into CASSDLDSSSGNTIYF.

The chain uses TRBV27 and TRBJ2-1; possible D gene TRBD2, 6 bases. The CDR3 has 14 residues. The germline V gene has CDR1 MNHEY and CDR2 SMNVEV (reference sequence). V was pared by 2 bases and J by 4 bases, with 9 bases between. The CDR3 sequence: CASSLRGLYNEQFF. The CDR3 DNA reads TGTGCCAGCAGTTTAAGGGGACTGTACAATGAGCAGTTCTTC.

The chain links TRBV24-1 to TRBJ2-5; D unresolved. The CDR3 extends over 13 amino acids. V was pared by 5 bases and J by 1 base, with 7 bases between. CDR1 and CDR2 (germline): KGHDR, SFDVKD. The CDR3 DNA sequence: TGTGCCACCAGTGGGGCAGTCCAAGAGACCCAGTACTTC. Translating it yields CATSGAVQETQYF.

This rearrangement joins TRBV28 to TRBJ2-7; TRBD1 agrees at 9 bases. This CDR3 is built from 15 residues. Per the germline V gene, CDR1 is MDHEN and CDR2 is SYDVKM. V dropped 4 bases and J dropped 1; count of bases not matched to a gene: 5. The CDR3 spells CASSSPGTGSYEQYF. Written as DNA, the CDR3 is TGTGCCAGCAGTTCCCCCGGGACAGGGTCCTACGAGCAGTACTTC.

As DNA, the CDR3 is TGCGCCAGCAGCCAAGATTGGGGGGGGACAAATCAGCCCCAGCATTTT. Translation gives CASSQDWGGTNQPQHF. The rearrangement joins TRBV4-3 to TRBJ1-5; D possibly corresponds to TRBD1 (6 bases). The germline gives CDR1 LGHNA, CDR2 YSLEER. Trimming took off 0 bases at V and 4 bases at J, with 13 bases between the two ends. The CDR3 extends over 16 amino acids.

V is TRBV28 and J is TRBJ2-7; 7 positions match TRBD1. In germline, CDR1 is MDHEN, CDR2 SYDVKM. Trimming at V came to 6 bases and at J to 4 bases, leaving 6 bases not matched to a gene. This CDR3 region has 13 residues. CDR3 nucleotides: TGTGCCAGCAGCCTTCAACAGGGGTACGAGCAGTACTTC. As protein: CASSLQQGYEQYF.

This rearrangement joins TRBV27 to TRBJ1-2; 9 bases match TRBD1. V was clipped by 3 bases and J by 6 bases; unmatched bases: 5. Germline CDR1 is MNHEY and CDR2 is SMNVEV (reference sequence). The CDR3 covers 14 residues. CDR3 nucleotide sequence: TGTGCCAGCAGTTTCCCCGACAGGGGGGATGGCTACACCTTC. Translation gives CASSFPDRGDGYTF.

The chain recombines TRBV29-1 with TRBJ2-7; unclear D gene. Germline values: CDR1 SQVTM, CDR2 ANQGSEA. Trimming took off 6 bases at V and 3 bases at J, with 12 bases between the two ends. The CDR3 length is 12 residues. The CDR3 loop reads CSVGDYNYEQYF. As DNA, the CDR3 is TGCAGCGTAGGAGATTACAACTACGAGCAGTACTTC.

The chain combines TRBV24-1 with TRBJ2-2; perhaps TRBD1 as D (6 bases). Germline CDR1 and CDR2: KGHDR and SFDVKD. The CDR3 is 16 amino acids. V was clipped by 2 bases and J by 3 bases, with 12 bases between them. In DNA, the CDR3 is TGTGCCACCAGTGATTCGGGGCAGGGGCACACCGGGGAGCTGTTTTTT. It yields the protein CATSDSGQGHTGELFF.

The chain combines TRBV11-3 with TRBJ1-2; D possibly corresponds to TRBD1 (5 bases). The V gene's germline CDR1 is SGHNT and CDR2 YENEEA. V was cut by 3 bases and J by 3 bases, with 14 bases left in between. The CDR3 length is 15 residues. CDR3: CASSFIGGWDYGYTF. CDR3 sequence (DNA): TGTGCCAGCAGCTTCATCGGGGGATGGGACTATGGCTACACCTTC.

The chain links TRBV28 to TRBJ1-3; maybe TRBD1 (6 bases). V was cut by 7 bases and J by 4 bases, with 17 bases left in between. The CDR3 sequence is 15 residues long. CDR1 and CDR2 (germline): MDHEN, SYDVKM. The CDR3 coding sequence is TGTGCCAGCAAGGCCCCCACAGGGAGAGGAAACACCATATATTTT. This encodes CASKAPTGRGNTIYF.

This clone was seen a single time. The chain is built from TRBV2 and TRBJ1-2; D gene ambiguous. Germline-derived CDR1 and CDR2 are SNHLY and FYNNEI. Trimming removed 3 bases from V and 4 bases from J, with 6 bases in between. The CDR3 totals 12 residues. The chain's CDR3 is CASSDSVYGYTF. CDR3 sequence (DNA): TGTGCCAGCAGTGATTCCGTCTATGGCTACACCTTC.

The chain has TRBV2 and TRBJ1-2; 9 bases are shared with TRBD1. This CDR3 has 19 residues. Germline trimming cut 1 base from V and 1 base from J; bases unmatched to any gene: 13. The V gene's germline CDR1 is SNHLY and CDR2 FYNNEI. The CDR3 reads CASSEGSPGQGILNYGYTF. CDR3 coding DNA: TGTGCCAGCAGTGAAGGTAGCCCGGGACAGGGTATCCTTAACTATGGCTACACCTTC.

The genes are TRBV5-4 and TRBJ2-7, with D maybe TRBD2 (6 bases). The ends were cut back, 3 bases at V and 2 bases at J, with 9 bases in the middle. Looked up from germline, CDR1 is SGHNT and CDR2 is YYREEE (reference sequence). This CDR3 has 13 residues. CDR3 bases: TGTGCCAGCAGCTCGCCGGGAGCCTACGAGCAGTACTTC. This translates into CASSSPGAYEQYF.

The V call is TRBV2, the J call TRBJ1-5, with D possibly being TRBD1 (5 bases). This CDR3 comprises 13 residues. Trimming stripped 7 bases from V and 2 bases from J, with 9 bases between. Germline V gives CDR1 SNHLY, CDR2 FYNNEI. This CDR3 is CASMRDGNQPQHF. As DNA, the CDR3 is TGTGCCAGCATGCGGGACGGCAATCAGCCCCAGCATTTT.

The chain is built from TRBV18 and TRBJ1-2, with 7 bases matching TRBD1. J lost 8 bases, V lost 0 bases, and 12 bases had no gene match. The CDR3 totals 16 residues. CDR1 and CDR2 (germline): KGHSH, LQKENI. The CDR3 region has the DNA TGTGCCAGCTCACCACCCAGCACAGGGGTAGCAGAGGGCTACACCTTC. Translating gives CASSPPSTGVAEGYTF.

This chain joins TRBV11-2 and TRBJ2-7, with D tentatively TRBD2 (7 bases). The CDR3 is made up of 13 amino acids. Germline V CDR1 and CDR2: SGHAT, FQNNGV. Deletions cut 3 bases from V and 7 bases from J, with 13 bases between. This chain's CDR3 is CASSFRGAREQYF. The CDR3 nucleotides are TGTGCCAGCAGCTTCCGGGGGGCTCGGGAGCAGTACTTC.

The gene calls are TRBV5-1 and TRBJ2-3; 7 bases map to TRBD1. Unmatched junction bases numbered 4, after V lost 5 bases and J lost 1 base. Germline CDR1 and CDR2: SGHRS and YFSETQ. The CDR3 consists of 14 residues. CDR3 in DNA: TGCGCCAGCAGTAGAGGGGGCGGCACAGATACGCAGTATTTT. Protein sequence: CASSRGGGTDTQYF.

The chain joins TRBV6-5 to TRBJ1-1, with D possibly being TRBD1 (5 bases). The V end lost 5 bases, the J end lost 5 bases, and 9 bases lay between the germline ends. In germline, CDR1 is MNHEY, CDR2 SVGAGI. The CDR3 is 12 amino acids. CDR3 DNA sequence: TGTGCCAGCAGTCAAAGGGGAACTGAAGCTTTCTTT. This gives the protein CASSQRGTEAFF.